This T cell receptor beta chain was found in a study of blood T cell repertoires in COVID-19. Study-level information: Material from acute and convalescent COVID-19 was sourced from the United States, Italy and Spain.

Clones were sequenced by immunoSEQ multiplex PCR, and TCRdb holds only the in-frame ones, with some missing. The sample consists of approximately 100,000 clones, approximately 90% of them appearing once. This CDR3 is built from 17 residues. The junction had 10 bases not matched to a gene; V was cut back by 4 bases and J by 2 bases. The germline CDR1 and CDR2 sequences are MDHEN and SYDVKM. Material: peripheral blood. This chain connects TRBV28 to TRBJ2-5, with 10 bases lining up with TRBD1. This clonotype was obtained from a man aged 45-65 years with acute or convalescent COVID-19. The CDR3 loop is CASSSVMTGGRQETQYF. The CDR3 bases are TGTGCCAGCAGTTCTGTTATGACAGGGGGCCGACAAGAGACCCAGTACTTC.